Following are 4 T cell receptor beta chains from one sample sequenced in a study of T cell changes during pregnancy in multiple sclerosis. Here immunoSEQ multiplex PCR was the method, and the copy in TCRdb shows in-frame clones only, minus some. This table holds some 41,000 clones, 88% found once. The sequencing here drew on CD8+ T cells from peripheral blood mononuclear cells, taken in the first trimester of pregnancy. These receptors were collected from a female donor with multiple sclerosis, enrolled in a pregnancy study.

The J gene is TRBJ1-5, the V gene TRBV7-6, with 7 positions matching TRBD1. Germline V gene data show CDR1 as SGHVS and CDR2 as FNYEAQ. The CDR3 has 13 residues. Trimming at V came to 6 bases and at J to 5 bases, leaving 4 bases not matched to a gene. The CDR3 loop reads CASSWTGDQPQHF. In DNA form, the CDR3 reads TGTGCCAGCAGTTGGACAGGAGATCAGCCCCAGCATTTT.

V and J are TRBV5-6 and TRBJ2-7; D gene ambiguous. Trimming took 1 base from V and 5 from J, leaving 13 bases between them. CDR3 size: 14 residues. Germline CDR1 SGHDT, CDR2 YYEEEE. The CDR3 loop reads CASSLLMVHHEQYF. For the CDR3, the DNA is TGTGCCAGCAGCTTGTTGATGGTACACCACGAGCAGTACTTC.

This sequence joins TRBV29-1 and TRBJ1-1, with a tentative D call TRBD1 (6 bases). V was clipped by 7 bases and J by 3 bases, with 18 bases between them. The length of the CDR3 is 14 residues. Germline V gene sequence: CDR1 SQVTM, CDR2 ANQGSEA. The CDR3, as DNA: TGCAGCGGCCTGGGGGGGGCAACTTACACTGAAGCTTTCTTT. Encoded protein: CSGLGGATYTEAFF.

This clone was counted a single time. V gene TRBV30 combines with J gene TRBJ2-1, with D maybe TRBD2 (6 bases). The CDR3 is 13 residues long. The germline V gene has CDR1 GTSNPN and CDR2 SVGIG (reference sequence). The V gene lost 6 bases and the J gene lost 8 bases, with 17 bases spanning the gap. CDR3 nucleotides: TGTGCCTGCTGGGACTCCTTTTCCGATGAGCAGTTCTTC. Protein: CACWDSFSDEQFF. Drawing the rest from reference TRBV30 and TRBJ2-1, the complete variable domain is SQTIHQWPATLVQPVGSPLSLECTVEGTSNPNLYWYRQAAGRGLQLLFYSVGIGQISSEVPQNLSASRPQDRQFILSSKKLLLSDSGFYLCACWDSFSDEQFFGPGTRLTVL.